These 26 T cell receptor beta chains originate from one sample sequenced in a study of blood T cell repertoires in COVID-19. Using immunoSEQ multiplex PCR, the repertoire was profiled, and TCRdb retains in-frame clones only, with some absent. This sample has 170,000 or so clones, with around nine tenths found just once. The sample taken for sequencing was peripheral blood. The receptors were gathered from an older woman with COVID-19, enrolled during active disease.

This sequence joins TRBV11-3 and TRBJ2-3; 11 bases align to TRBD2. Germline V gene sequence: CDR1 SGHNT, CDR2 YENEEA. The ends lost 5 bases at V and 0 bases at J; junction bases unmatched: 10. This CDR3 spans 18 amino acids. This CDR3 reads CASSAGTSGTPSTDTQYF. In nucleotides, the CDR3 is TGTGCCAGCAGCGCAGGGACTAGCGGAACCCCTAGCACAGATACGCAGTATTTT.

This clone was found once. The chain is built from TRBV2 and TRBJ1-2; 8 nucleotides align to TRBD1. The ends lost 8 bases at V and 1 base at J; junction bases unmatched: 3. Germline V gives CDR1 SNHLY, CDR2 FYNNEI. The CDR3 loop spans 13 amino acids. As DNA, the CDR3 is TGTGCCAGCTTGACAGGGGTTAACTATGGCTACACCTTC. Protein sequence: CASLTGVNYGYTF.

The sample holds a few counts of this clone. This sequence joins TRBV29-1 and TRBJ2-7, with 7 positions matching TRBD1. Unmatched junction bases numbered 4, after V lost 3 bases and J lost 2 bases. Germline values: CDR1 SQVTM, CDR2 ANQGSEA. The CDR3 runs 13 residues. This chain's CDR3 is CSVDSGTAYEQYF. The CDR3 region has the DNA TGCAGCGTTGACTCGGGGACAGCCTACGAGCAGTACTTC.

The J gene is TRBJ1-2, the V gene TRBV19, with 7 bases matching TRBD1. The CDR3 is 13 residues long. J lost 7 bases, V lost 6 bases, and 8 bases had no gene match. Per germline, CDR1 LNHDA and CDR2 SQIVND (reference sequence). The CDR3 here is CASSHDRDFGYTF. CDR3 DNA: TGTGCCAGTAGCCACGACAGGGATTTTGGCTACACCTTC.

The chain carries TRBV5-6 and TRBJ2-5; D is unclear. CDR3 length equals 14 residues. Trimming took off 6 bases at V and 4 bases at J, with 16 bases between the two ends. Germline CDR1 and CDR2: SGHDT and YYEEEE. The DNA for the CDR3 is TGTGCCAGCACCACAATAGATCGAGGAGAGACCCAGTACTTC. Residues: CASTTIDRGETQYF.

The chain recombines TRBV5-1 with TRBJ1-1, with 8 bases identical to TRBD1. With 3 bases clipped from V and 5 bases from J, the junction kept 6 bases outside the gene matches. Germline V CDR1 and CDR2: SGHRS, YFSETQ. This CDR3 contains 14 residues. Written as DNA, the CDR3 is TGCGCCAGCAGCTCGATAACAGGGGGAACTGAAGCTTTCTTT. Its translation: CASSSITGGTEAFF. The variable domain in full, with the rest retrieved from reference TRBV5-1 and TRBJ1-1, is KAGVTQTPRYLIKTRGQQVTLSCSPISGHRSVSWYQQTPGQGLQFLFEYFSETQRNKGNFPGRFSGRQFSNSRSEMNVSTLELGDSALYLCASSSITGGTEAFFGQGTRLTVV.

CDR3 bases: TGTGCCAGCAGTTACCAGGACAGGGGGCGTTATGGCTACACCTTC. Translated: CASSYQDRGRYGYTF. This chain joins TRBV6-5 and TRBJ1-2, with 11 bases fitting TRBD1. The V and J ends lost 2 bases and 5 bases, in that order; junction bases with no gene match: 4. Looked up from germline, CDR1 is MNHEY and CDR2 is SVGAGI. The CDR3 is made up of 15 amino acids.

As for this clone: This sample includes further DNA sequences coding for the same CDR3. The chain joins TRBV6-5 to TRBJ1-1, with D perhaps matching TRBD1 (5 bases). V was clipped by 2 bases and J by 2 bases, with 6 bases between them. The germline CDR1 and CDR2 sequences are MNHEY and SVGAGI. The CDR3 is 13 residues long. The CDR3 bases are TGTGCCAGCAGTTACACAGGCAACACTGAAGCTTTCTTT. This codes for CASSYTGNTEAFF.

V usage is TRBV27 and J usage is TRBJ1-1, with 8 bases that match TRBD1. The germline V gene encodes CDR1 MNHEY and CDR2 SMNVEV (reference sequence). V lost 8 bases and J lost 5; bases outside the gene matches: 7. This CDR3 comprises 13 residues. This CDR3 reads CASGLTGGTEAFF. CDR3 DNA sequence: TGTGCCAGCGGACTCACAGGGGGAACTGAAGCTTTCTTT.

V usage is TRBV12-3 or TRBV12-4 and J usage is TRBJ1-4; a possible D gene is TRBD1 (6 bases). Trimming left V 8 bases short and J 7 bases short, with 8 bases between. The CDR3 spans 11 residues. CDR3 DNA sequence: TGTGCCAGCGCACAGGGTGAAAAACTGTTTTTT. It codes for CASAQGEKLFF.

V gene TRBV6-6 combines with J gene TRBJ2-5; unclear D gene. Germline CDR1 reads MNHNY; CDR2 reads SVGAGI (reference sequence). The CDR3 spans 14 residues. V shed 2 bases and J shed 2 bases, with 9 bases lying between them. The CDR3 loop reads CASSYPQIQETQYF. In DNA, the CDR3 is TGTGCCAGCAGTTACCCGCAGATACAAGAGACCCAGTACTTC.

The chain joins TRBV28 to TRBJ2-3, with 8 bases that match TRBD2. Trimming cost V 4 bases and J 2 bases; bases outside gene matches: 11. Germline assignment: CDR1 MDHEN and CDR2 SYDVKM. This CDR3 contains 17 residues. The CDR3 bases are TGTGCCAGCAGTTCCATATGGACTAGCCGAATCACAGATACGCAGTATTTT. Protein product: CASSSIWTSRITDTQYF.

The chain uses TRBV9 and TRBJ1-6; tentative D call: TRBD1 (6 bases). The CDR3 has 13 amino acids. Trimming removed 1 base from V and 8 bases from J, with 7 bases in between. The germline V gene has CDR1 SGDLS and CDR2 YYNGEE. The CDR3 reads CASSVRTDSPLHF. DNA for the CDR3: TGTGCCAGCAGCGTACGGACAGATTCACCCCTCCACTTT.

The genes are TRBV3-1 (or the pseudogene TRBV3-2) and TRBJ1-1; D perhaps matches TRBD1 (5 bases). V was cut by 1 base and J by 11 bases, with 17 bases left in between. The CDR3 spans 14 residues. Germline V gives CDR1 LGHDT, CDR2 YNNKEL (reference sequence). Here the CDR3 DNA reads TGTGCCAGCAGCCAAGCCGGGACTAAAGGTCGGGCTTTCTTT. The encoded protein is CASSQAGTKGRAFF.

The chain employs TRBV27 and TRBJ1-1, with TRBD1 matching 9 bases. CDR1 MNHEY and CDR2 SMNVEV come from the germline V gene (reference sequence). Trimming at V came to 5 bases and at J to 4 bases, leaving 8 bases not matched to a gene. This CDR3 is 15 amino acids long. The CDR3 coding sequence is TGTGCCAGCAGTCTACAACAGGGGGCAGTCACTGAAGCTTTCTTT. This codes for CASSLQQGAVTEAFF.

Remarks on this clone: An end of the junction does not agree with germline; a read error may underlie this. The chain employs TRBV7-7 and TRBJ2-2; 9 bases fit TRBD2. The CDR3 loop spans 17 amino acids. CDR1 and CDR2 from the germline V gene are SSHAT and FNYEAQ (reference sequence). The CDR3 DNA sequence: TGTGCTAGCAGCCTTCTTTTAGCGGCGGGAGGGACCGGGGAGCTGTTTTTT. This encodes CASSLLLAAGGTGELFF.

The CDR3 protein is CASSQGLRADTQYF. In DNA form, the CDR3 reads TGTGCCAGCAGCCAAGGGCTCCGTGCAGATACGCAGTATTTT. The chain couples TRBV4-2 to TRBJ2-3; D unresolved. V lost 1 base and J 4 bases, leaving 9 bases between the germline ends. Germline CDR1 reads LGHNA; CDR2 reads YNFKEQ. The CDR3 totals 14 residues.

V and J are TRBV5-1 and TRBJ1-4; no clear D. The CDR3 length is 13 residues. V lost 5 bases and J 1 base, leaving 6 bases between the germline ends. CDR1 and CDR2 (germline): SGHRS, YFSETQ. The CDR3 reads CASSRETNEKLFF. The DNA for the CDR3 is TGCGCCAGCAGTCGGGAAACTAATGAAAAACTGTTTTTT.

This chain joins TRBV3-1 (or the pseudogene TRBV3-2) and TRBJ2-5, with D possibly being TRBD2 (6 bases). Germline V CDR1 and CDR2: LGHDT, YNNKEL (reference sequence). The CDR3 is 13 amino acids. Trimming shortened V by 0 bases and J by 7 bases, and 9 bases separated the two germline ends. DNA for the CDR3: TGTGCCAGCAGCCAAGATCGTAGCGGGACCCAGTACTTC. Translation: CASSQDRSGTQYF.

The rearrangement joins TRBV6-5 to TRBJ1-1; TRBD1 might be the D (6 bases). From germline, CDR1 is MNHEY and CDR2 SVGAGI. The CDR3 runs 16 residues. Trimming left V 4 bases short and J 7 bases short, with 22 bases between. This CDR3 is CASSLIMGGTTVEAFF. CDR3 DNA: TGTGCCAGCAGTTTAATAATGGGGGGGACAACAGTTGAAGCTTTCTTT.

V gene TRBV13 combines with J gene TRBJ2-1; D is undetermined. Germline CDR1 and CDR2: PRHDT and FYEKMQ (reference sequence). V dropped 7 bases and J dropped 3 bases, with 16 bases sitting between them. The CDR3 loop spans 15 amino acids. The CDR3 loop is CASTPPQQNYNEQFF. The CDR3 DNA sequence: TGTGCCAGCACGCCCCCCCAACAGAACTACAATGAGCAGTTCTTC.

The genes are TRBV2 and TRBJ2-7; D possibly corresponds to TRBD1 (5 bases). The CDR3 sequence is 13 residues long. CDR1 is SNHLY and CDR2 is FYNNEI in the germline V gene. The V and J ends lost 7 bases and 5 bases respectively, with 15 bases between them. The CDR3 nucleotides are TGTGCCAGCACCCCAGAGTGGGGCCACGAGCAGTACTTC. Protein: CASTPEWGHEQYF.

The V gene is TRBV15, the J gene TRBJ1-5; TRBD1 matches 7 bases. Germline CDR1 and CDR2: LNHNV and YYDKDF (reference sequence). The CDR3 has 15 amino acids. Unmatched junction bases numbered 7, after V lost 1 base and J lost 7 bases. The DNA for the CDR3 is TGTGCCACCAGCAGAGCCAGACAGGGCAGGCAGCCCCAGCATTTT. Translating it yields CATSRARQGRQPQHF. The full variable domain, rest sourced from reference TRBV15 and TRBJ1-5, is DAMVIQNPRYQVTQFGKPVTLSCSQTLNHNVMYWYQQKSSQAPKLLFHYYDKDFNNEADTPDNFQSRRPNTSFCFLDIRSPGLGDTAMYLCATSRARQGRQPQHFGDGTRLSIL.

J is TRBJ2-1 and V is TRBV7-6, with TRBD2 matching 9 bases. The CDR3 length is 15 residues. CDR1 is SGHVS, CDR2 FNYEAQ, per germline. Trimming cost V 3 bases and J 5 bases; bases outside gene matches: 5. The CDR3 DNA is TGTGCCAGCAGCTTCTTAGCGGGGGTAAACAATGAGCAGTTCTTC. It encodes CASSFLAGVNNEQFF. Looking up the rest from reference TRBV7-6 and TRBJ2-1 gives the full variable domain: GAGVSQSPRYKVTKRGQDVALRCDPISGHVSLYWYRQALGQGPEFLTYFNYEAQQDKSGLPNDRFSAERPEGSISTLTIQRTEQRDSAMYRCASSFLAGVNNEQFFGPGTRLTVL.

A word on this clone: The same CDR3 also results from other DNA sequences found in this sample. This chain uses TRBV6-5 with TRBJ2-2; TRBD2 is a possible D gene (6 bases). The length of the CDR3 is 12 residues. Germline lookup yields CDR1 MNHEY and CDR2 SVGAGI. V lost 5 bases to trimming and J lost 6 bases, with 7 bases between them. The CDR3 DNA reads as TGTGCCAGCAGTCGGGGGTCCGGGGAGCTGTTTTTT. This encodes CASSRGSGELFF.

CDR3 in DNA: TGTGCCACCAGCCTCGACAGGGGGCTTTACGAGCAGTACTTC. This gives the protein CATSLDRGLYEQYF. The chain recombines TRBV15 with TRBJ2-7; 10 nucleotides align to TRBD1. The germline CDR1 and CDR2 sequences are LNHNV and YYDKDF (reference sequence). CDR3 length: 14 amino acids. V shed 5 bases and J 4 bases; nucleotides not matched to a gene: 5.